These 20 T cell receptor beta chains share one sample of origin, sequenced in a study of blood T cell repertoires in COVID-19. The protocol was immunoSEQ multiplex PCR, while the TCRdb copy is restricted to in-frame clones and leaves out a portion. The sample lists about 110,000 clones, 86% seen once, with 4.5% in the top ten. Material: peripheral blood. The receptor source for this set is a man in his forties with acute or convalescent COVID-19.

J is TRBJ2-5 and V is TRBV4-2; possible D gene TRBD2, 5 bases. Germline CDR1 reads LGHNA; CDR2 reads YNFKEQ. The ends were cut back, 0 bases at V and 3 bases at J, with 23 bases in the middle. CDR3 length: 19 residues. The CDR3 here is CASSQDLEASRWYKETQYF. CDR3 nucleotides: TGTGCCAGCAGCCAAGACTTGGAGGCCTCCAGGTGGTATAAAGAGACCCAGTACTTC.

DNA of the CDR3: TGTGCCAGCAGTCCCCGGCCGGGGACAGAGAATTCACCCCTCCACTTT. Translation gives CASSPRPGTENSPLHF. The V gene is TRBV9, the J gene TRBJ1-6, with 7 nucleotides matching TRBD1. The germline V gene encodes CDR1 SGDLS and CDR2 YYNGEE. Trimming removed 5 bases from V and 7 bases from J; junction bases left unmatched: 12. The CDR3 spans 16 residues.

This clone came up a few times. The CDR3 region has the DNA TGTGCCAGCAGCTCTGACTATGGCTACACCTTC. Translated: CASSSDYGYTF. The gene calls are TRBV9 and TRBJ1-2; no firm D call. The CDR3 runs to 11 residues. Germline V gene data show CDR1 as SGDLS and CDR2 as YYNGEE. Trimming cost V 4 bases and J 3 bases, with 4 bases left between them.

The V call is TRBV19, the J call TRBJ1-1; D not resolved. The ends were cut back, 1 base at V and 5 bases at J, with 8 bases in the middle. CDR1 is LNHDA and CDR2 is SQIVND in the germline V gene (reference sequence). The CDR3 loop spans 13 amino acids. CDR3 in amino acids: CASSIVSGTEAFF. CDR3 nucleotide sequence: TGTGCCAGTAGTATAGTGAGCGGGACTGAAGCTTTCTTT. Based on the CDR3 plus reference TRBV19 and TRBJ1-1, the full variable domain is DGGITQSPKYLFRKEGQNVTLSCEQNLNHDAMYWYRQDPGQGLRLIYYSQIVNDFQKGDIAEGYSVSREKKESFPLTVTSAQKNPTAFYLCASSIVSGTEAFFGQGTRLTVV.

The chain employs TRBV24-1 and TRBJ2-5, with 9 bases matching TRBD1. Germline V gives CDR1 KGHDR, CDR2 SFDVKD. With 4 bases clipped from V and 7 bases from J, the junction kept 12 bases outside the gene matches. There are 16 residues in the CDR3. CDR3: CATSERDRDDFGTQYF. In nucleotides, the CDR3 is TGTGCCACCAGTGAAAGGGACAGGGACGATTTTGGGACCCAGTACTTC.

This clone was counted a few times. The chain has TRBV27 and TRBJ2-3; 8 bases are a match to TRBD2. Germline V gene lookup returns CDR1 MNHEY and CDR2 SMNVEV (reference sequence). J was trimmed by 5 bases and V by 5 bases; bases with no gene match: 9. CDR3 size: 15 residues. The DNA for the CDR3 is TGTGCCAGCAGTGTATTGGGGACTAGGGGAGATACGCAGTATTTT. Amino acids: CASSVLGTRGDTQYF.

The chain carries TRBV11-2 and TRBJ1-5; 9 nucleotides align to TRBD1. Germline V gene sequence: CDR1 SGHAT, CDR2 FQNNGV. CDR3 length: 15 amino acids. V lost 5 bases and J lost 1; bases outside the gene matches: 3. CDR3 amino acids: CASSPTGGSNQPQHF. The CDR3 coding sequence is TGTGCCAGCAGCCCGACAGGGGGGAGCAATCAGCCCCAGCATTTT.

For the CDR3, the DNA is TGTGCCAGCAGCCAAGTTCGTGCGAGGTTTGCGGAAGACACAGATACGCAGTATTTT. Translated: CASSQVRARFAEDTDTQYF. The chain carries TRBV14 and TRBJ2-3; D gene unclear. The CDR3 is made up of 19 amino acids. Trimming left V 1 base short and J 2 bases short, with 22 bases between. CDR1 and CDR2 (germline): SGHDN, FVKESK. Full variable domain (remainder filled in from reference TRBV14 and TRBJ2-3): EAGVTQFPSHSVIEKGQTVTLRCDPISGHDNLYWYRRVMGKEIKFLLHFVKESKQDESGMPNNRFLAERTGGTYSTLKVQPAELEDSGVYFCASSQVRARFAEDTDTQYFGPGTRLTVL.

V is TRBV5-1 and J is TRBJ2-7, with a weak D call TRBD2 (5 bases). Trimming removed 5 bases from V and 4 bases from J, with 19 bases in between. Germline CDR1 and CDR2: SGHRS and YFSETQ. The CDR3 contains 15 residues. CDR3 in DNA: TGCGCCAGCAGACTAGACCCCCAGGACGTATACGAGCAGTACTTC. Residues: CASRLDPQDVYEQYF. Complete variable domain (other parts from reference TRBV5-1 and TRBJ2-7): KAGVTQTPRYLIKTRGQQVTLSCSPISGHRSVSWYQQTPGQGLQFLFEYFSETQRNKGNFPGRFSGRQFSNSRSEMNVSTLELGDSALYLCASRLDPQDVYEQYFGPGTRLTVT.

In its sample, this clone was seen a few times. The chain has TRBV5-1 and TRBJ1-1, with 12 positions matching TRBD1. Germline loops: CDR1 SGHRS, CDR2 YFSETQ. This CDR3 is built from 15 residues. V trimming: 4 bases; J trimming: 4 bases; junction bases outside the gene matches: 5. The CDR3 DNA reads TGCGCCAGCAGCGTCGGGACAGGGGGCGGCACTGAAGCTTTCTTT. Residues: CASSVGTGGGTEAFF.

The chain combines TRBV5-6 with TRBJ2-1; D might be TRBD1 (5 bases). CDR3 length: 14 amino acids. Trimming took off 4 bases at V and 6 bases at J, with 14 bases between the two ends. CDR1 SGHDT and CDR2 YYEEEE come from the germline V gene. CDR3 DNA sequence: TGTGCCAGCAGCCTCCGGACACTTATCAATGAGCAGTTCTTC. Its protein product is CASSLRTLINEQFF.

There are a few counts of this clone. The CDR3 DNA follows: TGTGCCAGCAGCTTAGGAGTCAGGGGGAGCAATCAGCCCCAGCATTTT. Translation: CASSLGVRGSNQPQHF. J is TRBJ1-5 and V is TRBV7-2; 7 bases match TRBD1. V gave up 1 base and J gave up 1 base; unmatched junction bases: 4. Germline loops: CDR1 SGHTA, CDR2 FQGNSA. This CDR3 spans 16 amino acids. The variable domain in full, completed from reference TRBV7-2 and TRBJ1-5, reads GAGVSQSPSNKVTEKGKDVELRCDPISGHTALYWYRQSLGQGLEFLIYFQGNSAPDKSGLPSDRFSAERTGGSVSTLTIQRTQQEDSAVYLCASSLGVRGSNQPQHFGDGTRLSIL.

This chain uses TRBV9 with TRBJ1-1, with 7 bases matching TRBD1. The CDR3 spans 15 residues. Looked up from germline, CDR1 is SGDLS and CDR2 is YYNGEE. The V gene end was trimmed by 3 bases and the J gene end by 1 base; junction bases not matched to a gene: 6. CDR3 in amino acids: CASSAVGGRNTEAFF. The CDR3 bases are TGTGCCAGCAGCGCTGTAGGGGGCCGGAACACTGAAGCTTTCTTT.

This chain joins TRBV7-9 and TRBJ1-1; 8 positions agree with TRBD1. Germline lookup yields CDR1 SEHNR and CDR2 FQNEAQ (reference sequence). V was pared by 4 bases and J by 5 bases, with 9 bases of the junction left unmatched. The CDR3 is 15 residues long. The CDR3 region has the DNA TGTGCCAGCAGCTATTTCGGACAGGGCGGGACTGAAGCTTTCTTT. Amino acid sequence: CASSYFGQGGTEAFF.

V is TRBV3-1 (or the pseudogene TRBV3-2) and J is TRBJ2-1, with D tentatively TRBD2 (6 bases). V was trimmed by 1 base and J by 4 bases, leaving 14 bases between them. There are 16 residues in the CDR3. The germline V gene has CDR1 LGHDT and CDR2 YNNKEL (reference sequence). CDR3 DNA: TGTGCCAGCAGCCAAGCCGGGACGGGGACTTACAATGAGCAGTTCTTC. Translating it yields CASSQAGTGTYNEQFF.

CDR3 amino acids: CASREAGGEETQYF. CDR3 DNA sequence: TGCGCCAGCAGGGAGGCAGGGGGAGAAGAGACCCAGTACTTC. The chain has TRBV5-1 and TRBJ2-5, with 7 bases aligning to TRBD1. Germline CDR1 is SGHRS and CDR2 is YFSETQ. The CDR3 consists of 14 residues. V was pared by 5 bases and J by 3 bases, with 7 bases of the junction left unmatched.

This chain connects TRBV2 to TRBJ2-7; 12 bases map to TRBD1. V lost 5 bases, J lost 10 bases, and 12 bases stayed unmatched. CDR3 length: 15 residues. In germline, CDR1 is SNHLY, CDR2 FYNNEI. CDR3 amino acids: CASSPHGTGGDLQYF. As DNA, the CDR3 is TGTGCCAGCAGTCCCCATGGGACAGGGGGCGATCTTCAGTACTTC. The complete variable domain, with remaining parts taken from reference TRBV2 and TRBJ2-7, reads EPEVTQTPSHQVTQMGQEVILRCVPISNHLYFYWYRQILGQKVEFLVSFYNNEISEKSEIFDDQFSVERPDGSNFTLKIRSTKLEDSAMYFCASSPHGTGGDLQYFGPGTRLTVT.

The chain links TRBV18 to TRBJ2-1; 9 nucleotides line up with TRBD1. This CDR3 has 16 residues. The germline V gene has CDR1 KGHSH and CDR2 LQKENI. Trimming at V came to 2 bases and at J to 1 base, leaving 3 bases not matched to a gene. CDR3 sequence reads: CASSPGQGFSYNEQFF. The CDR3 nucleotides are TGTGCCAGCTCACCAGGACAGGGGTTTTCCTACAATGAGCAGTTCTTC. Full variable domain (remainder filled in from reference TRBV18 and TRBJ2-1): NAGVMQNPRHLVRRRGQEARLRCSPMKGHSHVYWYRQLPEEGLKFMVYLQKENIIDESGMPKERFSAEFPKEGPSILRIQQVVRGDSAAYFCASSPGQGFSYNEQFFGPGTRLTVL.

V and J are TRBV6-5 and TRBJ1-3; 7 positions agree with TRBD1. Germline loops: CDR1 MNHEY, CDR2 SVGAGI. This CDR3 has 15 amino acids. V dropped 6 bases and J dropped 2; count of bases not matched to a gene: 7. The CDR3 here is CASRKRGPTGNTIYF. The DNA for the CDR3 is TGTGCCAGCAGAAAAAGGGGGCCGACTGGAAACACCATATATTTT.

V and J are TRBV30 and TRBJ1-5, with a tentative D call TRBD1 (5 bases). Trimming left V 3 bases short and J 4 bases short, with 13 bases between. Germline CDR1 reads GTSNPN; CDR2 reads SVGIG (reference sequence). The CDR3 extends over 14 amino acids. CDR3 coding DNA: TGTGCCTGGAGCCTCGGGGGGAATAATCAGCCCCAGCATTTT. Residues: CAWSLGGNNQPQHF.